Each of the 28 T cell receptor beta chains below was sequenced from the same sample in a study of blood T cells in healthy people across ages. Through a sample-barcoded 5' primer and a J-beta primer mix, a second PCR was run for roughly 6 to 12 cycles. One entry per CDR3 protein, called by TCRdb with MiXCR from the 5' RACE reads. The sample yields around 900,000 distinct CDR3 sequences, around 54% seen once. The sequenced material came from blood. The source is an older woman in good health.

The rearrangement links TRBV3-1 to TRBJ2-3; 12 bases line up with TRBD2. Per germline, CDR1 LGHDT and CDR2 YNNKEL (reference sequence). The CDR3 extends over 15 amino acids. V was pared by 1 base and J by 7 bases, with 3 bases of the junction left unmatched. The DNA for the CDR3 is TGTGCCAGCAGCCAAGGACTAGCGGGAGCATATACGCAGTATTTT. This codes for CASSQGLAGAYTQYF.

With respect to this clonotype: Its ends do not fully match the called genes, so a read error is possible. The V and J genes are TRBV12-3 or TRBV12-4 and TRBJ2-7; no clear D. This CDR3 has 13 residues. The CDR3: CASSRATSYEQYF. The CDR3 bases are TGTGCCAGCAGCCGGGCCACCTCCTACGAGCAGTACTTT.

Comment on this clonotype: The junction does not match germline at one end; this may be a read error. CDR3 nucleotide sequence: TGTGCCAGCAGCTTAGCTCGGGAGGATGAGCAGTTATTC. As protein: CASSLAREDEQLF. The genes are TRBV7-9 and TRBJ2-1; TRBD2 agrees at 7 bases. CDR1 and CDR2 (germline): SEHNR, FQNEAQ (reference sequence). This CDR3 is 13 amino acids long.

To note about this clonotype: Germline and junction disagree at one end, which may indicate a read error. The gene calls are TRBV15 and TRBJ2-3, with D hard to call. The CDR3 length is 13 residues. The germline CDR1 and CDR2 sequences are LNHNV and YYDKDF (reference sequence). The CDR3: CVTSVRSTDTQYF. The CDR3 DNA sequence: TGTGTCACCAGCGTCCGGAGCACAGATACGCAGTATTTT. The full variable domain, completed using reference TRBV15 and TRBJ2-3, is DAMVIQNPRYQVTQFGKPVTLSCSQTLNHNVMYWYQQKSSQAPKLLFHYYDKDFNNEADTPDNFQSRRPNTSFCFLDIRSPGLGDTAMYLCVTSVRSTDTQYFGPGTRLTVL.

The chain joins TRBV6-6 to TRBJ1-6, with 8 bases aligning to TRBD1. The CDR3 has 15 residues. The trim removed 6 bases at V and 8 bases at J, leaving 9 bases unmatched. CDR1 MNHNY and CDR2 SVGAGI come from the germline V gene (reference sequence). This CDR3 is CASRPGQAMDSPLHF. CDR3 DNA: TGTGCCAGCAGACCGGGACAGGCGATGGATTCACCCCTCCACTTT.

As to this clonotype: A much more abundant neighbour one base away suggests this may be a read error. The chain uses TRBV6-6 and TRBJ2-7; 10 bases match TRBD1. TRBJ2-5 explains the end of the DNA better; the J call may be wrong. Germline V gives CDR1 MNHNY, CDR2 SVGAGI (reference sequence). The CDR3 sequence is 15 residues long. CDR3 nucleotide sequence: TGTCCCAGCAGACCGGGACAGGGGTCCGTAGAGACCCAGTACTTC. Its translation is CPSRPGQGSVETQYF.

In this sample, this clonotype turned up once. This chain uses TRBV12-3 or TRBV12-4 with TRBJ2-3; 10 bases agree with TRBD2. J gave up 3 bases and V 3 bases, and 9 bases lay outside the gene matches. The CDR3 length is 17 residues. CDR3 coding DNA: TGTGCCAGCAGTTTTGCACTAGCGGGGCGGGGGACAGATACGCAGTATTTT. Protein sequence: CASSFALAGRGTDTQYF.

The chain carries TRBV20-1 and TRBJ2-3; no clear D. Germline V lookup: CDR1 DFQATT, CDR2 SNEGSKA (reference sequence). Between the trimmed V and J ends, which lost 5 bases and 2 bases, there was a span of 14 bases. The CDR3 contains 14 residues. The CDR3 DNA is TGCAGTGCTCAAGGGTTCGGGCCCACAGATACGCAGTATTTT. This translates into CSAQGFGPTDTQYF.

This clonotype appeared a few times. In nucleotides, the CDR3 is TGTGCCAGCAGCTTAGAGGCAGGCTACACCTTC. Amino acid sequence: CASSLEAGYTF. V usage is TRBV7-9 and J usage is TRBJ1-2; no definite D call. The CDR3 has 11 amino acids. Trimming pared 1 base from V and 8 bases from J, leaving 5 bases between. CDR1 is SEHNR, CDR2 FQNEAQ, per germline (reference sequence).

This clonotype showed up just a few times. This chain connects TRBV29-1 to TRBJ2-7; 10 nucleotides match TRBD1. Germline CDR1 SQVTM, CDR2 ANQGSEA. With 7 bases clipped from V and 1 base from J, the junction kept 13 bases outside the gene matches. CDR3 length equals 16 residues. CDR3 loop: CSARGWGTGESYEQYF. CDR3 DNA sequence: TGCAGCGCTCGGGGGTGGGGGACAGGGGAATCCTACGAGCAGTACTTC.

The chain recombines TRBV5-5 with TRBJ2-5; TRBD2 matches 7 bases. Germline values: CDR1 SGHKS, CDR2 YYEKEE (reference sequence). Germline trimming cut 3 bases from V and 5 bases from J; bases unmatched to any gene: 10. The CDR3 has 15 amino acids. CDR3 protein: CASSSLAVKRETQYF. CDR3 coding DNA: TGTGCCAGCAGCTCCCTAGCGGTCAAAAGGGAGACCCAGTACTTC.

The chain uses TRBV5-1 and TRBJ2-1; D may be TRBD1 (6 bases). V was clipped by 4 bases and J by 6 bases, with 23 bases between them. CDR3 size: 17 residues. CDR1 is SGHRS, CDR2 YFSETQ, per germline. CDR3 DNA: TGCGCCAGCAGCGTTGACAGGTTATCAGCGGCGTCCAATGAGCAGTTCTTC. Its protein product is CASSVDRLSAASNEQFF.

The chain is built from TRBV27 and TRBJ1-2; D unclear. Trimming took off 5 bases at V and 8 bases at J, with 18 bases between the two ends. This CDR3 spans 14 amino acids. Germline-derived CDR1 and CDR2 are MNHEY and SMNVEV (reference sequence). CDR3 loop: CASSPRRTVKGYTF. DNA of the CDR3: TGTGCCAGCAGTCCCCGTAGGACGGTAAAGGGCTACACCTTC.

This chain links TRBV20-1 with TRBJ1-2; D remains ambiguous. Germline V gene lookup returns CDR1 DFQATT and CDR2 SNEGSKA (reference sequence). The CDR3 has 13 amino acids. The V gene lost 3 bases and the J gene lost 5 bases, with 13 bases spanning the gap. The CDR3 reads CSARISDGYGYTF. CDR3 coding DNA: TGCAGTGCTAGGATTTCAGATGGGTATGGCTACACCTTC.

The rearrangement uses TRBV4-1 and TRBJ1-2, with D unresolved. V lost 3 bases and J 5 bases, leaving 10 bases between the germline ends. This CDR3 comprises 13 residues. Germline V lookup: CDR1 MGHRA, CDR2 YSYEKL. The DNA of the CDR3 is TGCGCCAGCAGCCAGCAAGGCCAGTATGGCTACACCTTC. The encoded protein is CASSQQGQYGYTF.

The chain joins TRBV28 to TRBJ2-5; TRBD2 matches at 9 bases. Trimming took 5 bases from V and 4 from J; bases not matched to a gene: 11. CDR1 is MDHEN, CDR2 SYDVKM, per germline. The CDR3 extends over 16 amino acids. CDR3 residues: CASSPWGLAGTETQYF. The CDR3 nucleotides are TGTGCCAGCAGTCCGTGGGGTCTAGCGGGGACAGAGACCCAGTACTTC.

The chain is built from TRBV20-1 and TRBJ2-7; 9 nucleotides agree with TRBD1. CDR1 and CDR2 from the germline V gene are DFQATT and SNEGSKA (reference sequence). Trimming cost V 6 bases and J 3 bases; bases outside gene matches: 9. CDR3 length equals 14 residues. CDR3 sequence: CSAEGTGGLYEQYF. CDR3 DNA: TGCAGTGCCGAAGGCACAGGGGGCCTCTACGAGCAGTACTTC.

This clonotype was observed a handful of times. The rearrangement links TRBV7-2 to TRBJ2-4; 11 bases align to TRBD2. The J call may be incorrect, as the DNA end agrees better with TRBJ2-5. The CDR3 is 18 residues long. CDR1 is SGHTA, CDR2 FQGNSA, per germline. In DNA, the CDR3 is TGTGCCAGCAGCTTTTTCGCGGCTCGGCTAGCGGGAGGAGAGACCCAGTACTTC. Its protein is CASSFFAARLAGGETQYF.

The V call is TRBV6-6, the J call TRBJ1-3, with no clear D. The V end was cut by 0 bases, the J end by 7 bases, with 19 bases between. The CDR3 spans 17 residues. CDR1 and CDR2 (germline): MNHNY, SVGAGI (reference sequence). CDR3 in amino acids: CASSYSADNVVRNTIYF. Here the CDR3 DNA reads TGTGCCAGCAGTTACTCCGCAGACAATGTGGTTCGGAACACCATATATTTT.

This clonotype was detected only a few times. The rearrangement uses TRBV7-9 and TRBJ1-1; D uncertain. The CDR3 spans 15 residues. Looked up from germline, CDR1 is SEHNR and CDR2 is FQNEAQ (reference sequence). Trimming stripped 2 bases from V and 1 base from J, with 11 bases between. In nucleotides, the CDR3 is TGTGCCAGCAGCTTAATGGGCTTAACGAACACTGAAGCTTTCTTT. Translated, it gives CASSLMGLTNTEAFF.

This clonotype was detected a few times. CDR3: CASSYTGTRSTNYGYTF. The CDR3, as DNA: TGCGCCAGCAGCTACACCGGGACAAGATCCACTAACTATGGCTACACCTTC. This chain links TRBV5-1 with TRBJ1-2, with D tentatively TRBD1 (6 bases). Trimming removed 3 bases at V and 0 bases at J, with 18 bases between. Germline-derived CDR1 and CDR2 are SGHRS and YFSETQ. The CDR3 has 17 amino acids.

The table lists this clonotype with a few counts. V usage is TRBV10-3 and J usage is TRBJ2-7; D uncertain. The CDR3 is 11 residues long. Germline assignment: CDR1 ENHRY and CDR2 SYGVKD. With 4 bases removed from V and 2 bases from J, the gap between germline ends came to 3 bases. This CDR3 reads CAISGTYEQYF. The CDR3 DNA reads as TGTGCCATCAGTGGCACCTACGAGCAGTACTTC.

This clonotype was seen a single time. Mismatch with germline at one junction end may stem from a read error. The rearrangement joins TRBV4-1 to TRBJ2-7, with TRBD2 matching 8 bases. Germline V CDR1 and CDR2: MGHRA, YSYEKL. The CDR3 runs 15 residues. In nucleotides, the CDR3 is TGCGCCAGCAGCCTCGCCGGGACTAGGGTCTACGAGCTGTACTTC. This gives the protein CASSLAGTRVYELYF.

This sequence joins TRBV20-1 and TRBJ2-7, with 16 bases matching TRBD2. The ends lost 4 bases at V and 5 bases at J; junction bases unmatched: 8. Per germline, CDR1 DFQATT and CDR2 SNEGSKA (reference sequence). The CDR3 contains 16 residues. Here the CDR3 reads CSAITPGLAGGNEQYF. As DNA, the CDR3 is TGCAGTGCTATCACACCGGGACTAGCGGGAGGGAACGAGCAGTACTTC.

The chain couples TRBV7-2 to TRBJ2-5; TRBD2 matches 9 bases. Per the germline V gene, CDR1 is SGHTA and CDR2 is FQGNSA. J lost 2 bases, V lost 5 bases, and 9 bases had no gene match. The CDR3 extends over 16 amino acids. CDR3 in amino acids: CASSPQREVGQETQYF. For the CDR3, the DNA is TGTGCCAGCAGCCCCCAGCGGGAGGTTGGGCAAGAGACCCAGTACTTC.

This clonotype has a handful of counts. This chain links TRBV14 with TRBJ1-1; no firm D call. The CDR3 is 15 amino acids. Trimming pared 4 bases from V and 0 bases from J, leaving 12 bases between. The V gene's germline CDR1 is SGHDN and CDR2 FVKESK. The CDR3 sequence: CASSPGPGMNTEAFF. CDR3 in DNA: TGTGCCAGCAGCCCTGGTCCGGGGATGAACACTGAAGCTTTCTTT.

The chain employs TRBV7-3 and TRBJ2-7; 8 bases match TRBD1. The end of the DNA is better explained by TRBJ2-5, so the J call may be wrong. Germline V gene sequence: CDR1 SGHTA, CDR2 FQGTGA. The CDR3 contains 15 residues. CDR3 sequence: CASSLSSGQGKTQYF. CDR3 in DNA: TGTGCCAGCAGCTTATCAAGCGGACAGGGCAAGACCCAGTACTTC.

V usage is TRBV5-5 and J usage is TRBJ2-1; D is unclear. Trimming removed 4 bases at V and 4 bases at J, with 12 bases between. Germline V gives CDR1 SGHKS, CDR2 YYEKEE (reference sequence). The CDR3 runs to 14 residues. In DNA, the CDR3 is TGTGCCAGCAGCCTAGGGTTTCCGTACAATGAGCAGTTCTTC. Translated: CASSLGFPYNEQFF.